This paragraph covers one TCR beta chain sequence. Its antigen remains unknown. The V end was cut by 8 bases, the J end by 3 bases, with 19 bases between. Germline assignment: CDR1 SNHLY and CDR2 FYNNEI. The CDR3 totals 15 residues. Amplification used 60 V beta primers and 13 J beta primers. Repertoires were generated with immunoSEQ multiplex PCR, while TCRdb's copy carries only in-frame clones and drops some. The table has some 70,000 clones, about 81% seen once. The entry originates in a study of glioma-infiltrating T cells after dendritic cell vaccination. Study background: Dendritic cell vaccination trial patients had either newly diagnosed or recurrent glioblastoma. Study findings and constraints: Patients with more pretreatment TILs had longer time to progression and survival. Higher TCR clonality did not directly relate to longer survival.

The sample consisted of blood, taken before dendritic cell vaccination. The sequence derives from a human donor with glioblastoma. This chain connects TRBV2 to TRBJ2-5; D is perhaps TRBD1 (5 bases). The CDR3 loop is CASATSTAWEETQYF. CDR3 sequence (DNA): TGTGCCAGCGCAACCTCGACAGCTTGGGAAGAGACCCAGTACTTC.